The rows below give T cell receptor beta chains drawn from one sample of a study of spatial heterogeneity in lung cancer. TCRdb redid the calling of the 5' RACE reads with MiXCR, one entry per CDR3 protein. Counted here are fewer than 20,000 distinct CDR3 sequences, roughly a fifth occurring once; the ten biggest clones make up about 19%. Source: PBMCs, taken at surgery. All receptors derive from a female donor with early-stage non-small cell lung cancer. Each CDR3 is given with its conserved first and last residue. D genes are given only for firm matches. The size entry is marked missing in some rows and otherwise reads once, few, many or a size class.

j_gene	abundance	len	v_gene	d_gene	CDR3aa	CDR3nt
TRBJ2-1	many	11	TRBV5-1	NA	CASSFTDEQFF	TGCGCCAGCAGCTTTACCGATGAGCAGTTCTTC
TRBJ2-1	many	14	TRBV6-1	TRBD1	CASMTGQGDNEQFF	TGTGCCAGCATGACGGGACAGGGCGACAATGAGCAGTTCTTC
TRBJ2-7	medium-sized	13	TRBV29-1	NA	CSVEGRGGYEQYF	TGCAGCGTTGAAGGCAGGGGAGGGTACGAGCAGTACTTC
TRBJ2-1	NA	13	TRBV10-3	NA	CASTADHGDEQFF	TGTGCCAGTACCGCCGATCACGGGGATGAGCAGTTCTTC
TRBJ2-3	many	17	TRBV30	TRBD2	CAWDGPAGGTRADTQYF	TGTGCCTGGGACGGGCCAGCGGGAGGGACGAGGGCAGATACGCAGTATTTT
TRBJ2-3	many	16	TRBV2	TRBD2	CASRRRLAVGTDTQYF	TGTGCCAGCAGACGGAGACTAGCGGTTGGCACAGATACGCAGTATTTT
TRBJ2-6	few	16	TRBV4-3	NA	CASSQDQGSGANVLIF	TGCGCCAGCAGCCAAGATCAGGGATCTGGGGCCAACGTCCTGATTTTC
TRBJ2-5	NA	12	TRBV29-1	NA	CSVGHLQETQYF	TGCAGCGTTGGGCACCTCCAAGAGACCCAGTACTTC
TRBJ2-1	many	14	TRBV20-1	TRBD2	CSAVSGRTYNEQFF	TGCAGTGCCGTTAGCGGGAGGACCTACAATGAGCAGTTCTTC
TRBJ2-7	many	16	TRBV7-2	TRBD2	CASSLAAGLAGYEQYF	TGTGCCAGCAGCTTAGCGGCCGGACTAGCCGGCTACGAGCAGTACTTC
TRBJ1-3	medium-sized	15	TRBV6-5	TRBD1	CASRGDRGAGNTIYF	TGTGCCAGCAGGGGGGACAGGGGAGCTGGAAACACCATATATTTT
TRBJ1-1	many	15	TRBV28	NA	CASSLFNSQNTEAFF	TGTGCCAGCAGTTTATTTAACTCTCAGAACACTGAAGCTTTCTTT
TRBJ2-1	medium-sized	15	TRBV7-2	NA	CASSPELAGNPEQFF	TGTGCCAGCAGCCCGGAACTAGCAGGGAATCCTGAGCAGTTCTTC
TRBJ2-5	many	16	TRBV30	TRBD1	CAWSVPWTGGAQTQYF	TGTGCCTGGAGTGTCCCGTGGACAGGGGGCGCCCAGACCCAGTACTTC
TRBJ1-3	medium-sized	14	TRBV30	NA	CAWSLPGRGNTIYF	TGTGCCTGGAGTCTCCCGGGACGGGGAAACACCATATATTTT
TRBJ2-7	many	13	TRBV12-3/TRBV12-4	NA	CASSLGGFLEQYF	TGTGCCAGCAGTTTAGGGGGCTTTCTCGAGCAGTACTTC
TRBJ1-3	NA	15	TRBV16	NA	CASSRQLASGNTIYF	TGTGCCAGCAGCCGCCAGCTAGCTTCTGGAAACACCATATATTTT
TRBJ1-1	NA	14	TRBV7-2	NA	CASSPDRMNTEAFF	TGTGCCAGCAGCCCTGACAGAATGAACACTGAAGCTTTCTTT
TRBJ2-7	NA	21	TRBV28	TRBD2	CASSLSPRLAELKFNSYEQYF	TGTGCCAGCAGTTTAAGCCCCCGACTAGCGGAACTGAAATTCAACTCCTACGAGCAGTACTTC
TRBJ2-7	NA	16	TRBV6-6	TRBD2	CASSTTSGRESYEQYF	TGTGCCAGCAGCACAACTAGCGGGAGGGAGTCCTACGAGCAGTACTTC
TRBJ1-5	many	13	TRBV7-2	NA	CASSPNTNQPQHF	TGTGCCAGCAGCCCGAACACGAATCAGCCCCAGCATTTT
TRBJ1-1	medium-sized	14	TRBV5-1	TRBD1	CASSAGTGLTEAFF	TGCGCCAGCAGCGCCGGGACAGGGCTCACTGAAGCTTTCTTT
TRBJ2-2	medium-sized	14	TRBV7-2	NA	CASRERTVTGELFF	TGTGCCAGCAGGGAAAGGACAGTTACCGGGGAGCTGTTTTTT
TRBJ2-6	many	18	TRBV14	NA	CASSGKGWGESGANVLTF	TGTGCCAGCAGCGGTAAGGGCTGGGGTGAATCTGGGGCCAACGTCCTGACTTTC